This TCR beta chain was identified during a study of T cell responses to AZD1222 COVID-19 vaccine. Study-level points and caveats: Repertoires were collected only later (after the peak T cell response had occurred).

Worth noting for this clone: Its antigen remains unidentified.

This CDR3 comprises 16 residues. V lost 5 bases to trimming and J lost 7 bases, with 20 bases between them. Per the germline V gene, CDR1 is SGHVS and CDR2 is FNYEAQ. Some clones are missing from TCRdb's copy, which holds only in-frame ones; the method was immunoSEQ multiplex PCR. The repertoire holds roughly 140,000 clones, approximately 88% seen once, with 3% to 4% in the top ten. The V gene is TRBV7-6, the J gene TRBJ2-2; D may be TRBD1 or TRBD2 (6 bases each). The TCR comes from an adult in good health. The material was peripheral blood, obtained on day 0 of MenACWY control vaccination. CDR3 amino acids: CASSPTRQAGGGELFF. CDR3 coding DNA: TGTGCCAGCAGCCCCACCCGACAGGCCGGGGGCGGGGAGCTGTTTTTT. Based on the CDR3 plus reference TRBV7-6 and TRBJ2-2, the full variable domain is GAGVSQSPRYKVTKRGQDVALRCDPISGHVSLYWYRQALGQGPEFLTYFNYEAQQDKSGLPNDRFSAERPEGSISTLTIQRTEQRDSAMYRCASSPTRQAGGGELFFGEGSRLTVL.